The rows below give T cell receptor beta chains drawn from one sample of a study of blood T cell repertoires in COVID-19. The table came from immunoSEQ multiplex PCR; TCRdb's copy has only in-frame clones and leaves some out. Of around 300,000 clones in the sample, 89% were seen once. Sequencing used PBMCs or T cells enriched from blood (not recorded which). The source of these receptors is a woman aged 40 to 50 who had recovered from COVID-19. Both conserved end residues are part of each CDR3. The D gene is left open where the match is weak. Clone size is not always given. Where it is, it says once, few, many or a class for expanded clones.

>-|TRBJ2-7|TRBV12-5|13|-
CASGLEAGTEQYF
TGTGCTAGTGGTTTGGAGGCGGGGACCGAGCAGTACTTC
>-|TRBJ1-2|TRBV3-1/TRBV3-2|14|TRBD1
CASSQRDRNSGYTF
TGTGCCAGCAGCCAAAGGGACAGGAACAGTGGCTACACCTTC
>-|TRBJ2-1|TRBV5-8|15|TRBD2
CASSLGLAGSNEQFF
TGTGCCAGCAGCCTGGGACTAGCGGGGAGCAATGAGCAGTTCTTC
>-|TRBJ2-3|TRBV7-3|17|-
CASSLNGPGIVLDTQYF
TGTGCCAGCAGCTTAAACGGGCCCGGGATTGTATTAGATACGCAGTATTTT
>-|TRBJ1-1|TRBV6-5|14|-
CATTQGSVNTEAFF
TGTGCCACCACGCAGGGGTCGGTGAACACTGAAGCTTTCTTT
>-|TRBJ2-7|TRBV4-1|16|TRBD2
CASSQPFSGVTYEQYF
TGCGCCAGCAGCCAGCCATTTAGCGGGGTCACCTACGAGCAGTACTTC
>-|TRBJ2-1|TRBV11-3|13|-
CASSLPGYNEQFF
TGTGCCAGCAGCTTACCGGGATACAATGAGCAGTTCTTC
>few|TRBJ1-2|TRBV29-1|17|-
CSVVSLPPGRANYGYTF
TGCAGCGTTGTTAGTCTACCGCCAGGAAGAGCTAACTATGGCTACACCTTC
>-|TRBJ1-2|TRBV2|14|-
CASSIGIGEGGYTF
TGTGCCAGCAGCATCGGAATAGGGGAGGGCGGCTACACCTTC
>-|TRBJ1-1|TRBV6-5|13|-
CASRGQQNTEAFF
TGTGCCAGCAGGGGCCAGCAAAACACTGAAGCTTTCTTT
>-|TRBJ1-2|TRBV29-1|13|-
CSVLPQVNYGYTF
TGCAGCGTCCTCCCTCAGGTGAACTATGGCTACACCTTC
>-|TRBJ1-1|TRBV6-5|14|TRBD1
CASSQGQVNTEAFF
TGTGCCAGCAGCCAGGGACAGGTGAACACTGAAGCTTTCTTT
>-|TRBJ1-2|TRBV11-2|16|TRBD1
CASVPGQGLPNYGYTF
TGTGCCAGCGTTCCGGGACAGGGTCTCCCTAACTATGGCTACACCTTC
>-|TRBJ1-1|TRBV3-1/TRBV3-2|15|-
CASSQGAYPNTEAFF
TGTGCCAGCAGCCAGGGGGCATACCCGAACACTGAAGCTTTCTTT
>-|TRBJ1-6|TRBV19|14|TRBD1
CASSRTGVNSPLHF
TGTGCCAGTAGTAGGACAGGGGTAAATTCACCCCTCCACTTT
>-|TRBJ1-1|TRBV4-3|17|TRBD1
CASSPMIGQGRYPEAFF
TGCGCCAGCAGCCCGATGATAGGACAGGGAAGATACCCTGAAGCTTTCTTT
>-|TRBJ1-2|TRBV29-1|13|-
CSAPEGGNYGYTF
TGCAGCGCTCCCGAGGGGGGGAACTATGGCTACACCTTC
>-|TRBJ1-3|TRBV19|18|-
CASSIISTATGSGNTIYF
TGTGCCAGTAGTATAATTTCGACAGCCACAGGCTCCGGAAACACCATATATTTT
>-|TRBJ2-3|TRBV4-1|21|TRBD2
CASSQTRLAGGTPHSTDTQYF
TGCGCCAGCAGCCAAACTAGACTAGCGGGGGGCACACCCCATAGCACAGATACGCAGTATTTT
>-|TRBJ2-3|TRBV7-6|15|-
CASSLRQGGADTQYF
TGTGCCAGCAGCTTACGGCAGGGTGGCGCAGATACGCAGTATTTT
>-|TRBJ2-2|TRBV7-3|15|-
CASSPGFGFAGELFF
TGTGCCAGCAGCCCCGGGTTCGGTTTTGCCGGGGAGCTGTTTTTT
>-|TRBJ2-1|TRBV6-2/TRBV6-3|12|-
CASSYIGGAWFF
TGTGCCAGCAGTTACATCGGGGGAGCATGGTTCTTC